This T cell receptor beta chain was sequenced during a study of regulatory T cells in long-lasting Graves disease. This clonotype appeared once. Researchers made TCR beta libraries by using iRepertoire HTBI primers and running Arm-PCR on CDR3 regions. TCRdb re-called the multiplex PCR reads through MiXCR, storing one row per CDR3 protein. The data show approximately 400,000 distinct CDR3 sequences, under 15% seen once. Stated time point: newly diagnosed GD, antithyroid drugs for less than 3 months. The TCR library was prepared using RNA isolated from PBMCs. These data are also associated with another study on T cells in Graves' hyperthyroidism and ophthalmopathy. As that report states: Hyperthyroidism patients were newly diagnosed, had disease duration under 2 months, and were aged 18 to 65 years.

The input for sequencing was peripheral blood mononuclear cells (PBMCs), taken at new diagnosis, from a patient treated with antithyroid drugs. This sequence was found in a woman aged 25 to 39 with Graves disease.

The CDR3 spells CASSKQGNEQYF. The CDR3 DNA is TGTGCCAGCAGCAAACAGGGGAACGAGCAGTACTTC. This chain links TRBV12-3 or TRBV12-4 with TRBJ2-7; 7 nucleotides line up with TRBD1. The length of the CDR3 is 12 residues. V was clipped by 6 bases and J by 5 bases; unmatched bases: 4.